This is a list of T cell receptor beta chains from one sample in a study of blood T cell repertoires in COVID-19. Sequenced by immunoSEQ multiplex PCR; TCRdb stores in-frame clones only, minus some. Among more than 200,000 clones, approximately 86% were seen once, and the ten largest hold around 5.1%. Sequenced input: peripheral blood. The receptors were gathered from a woman aged 60-75 years with COVID-19, enrolled during active disease. Both conserved end residues are part of each CDR3. A D gene is named only where the DNA matches it firmly. The listing skips clone size in some rows; elsewhere it reads once, few, many or a size class.

once | - | TRBJ2-2 | TRBV4-2 | CASSQERWSATNTGELFF | TGTGCCAGCAGCCAAGAAAGGTGGAGCGCTACGAACACCGGGGAGCTGTTTTTT
- | - | TRBJ1-2 | TRBV12-3/TRBV12-4 | CASSFGGARGYTF | TGTGCCAGCAGTTTTGGGGGGGCTCGGGGCTACACCTTC
- | - | TRBJ1-2 | TRBV28 | CASRTPGGFLYGYTF | TGTGCCAGCAGGACCCCCGGGGGGTTTCTCTATGGCTACACCTTC
- | TRBD1 | TRBJ1-2 | TRBV6-5 | CASSLKDRVNYGYTF | TGTGCCAGCAGTCTAAAGGACAGGGTTAACTATGGCTACACCTTC
- | TRBD2 | TRBJ2-5 | TRBV7-6 | CASSLNPAGGGGETQYF | TGTGCCAGCAGCTTAAACCCAGCGGGAGGTGGTGGGGAGACCCAGTACTTC
- | TRBD2 | TRBJ2-3 | TRBV7-3 | CASSQGLAGGADTQYF | TGTGCCAGCAGCCAGGGACTAGCGGGAGGGGCAGATACGCAGTATTTT
- | - | TRBJ2-5 | TRBV19 | CASRRTDQETQYF | TGTGCCAGTAGAAGGACAGACCAAGAGACCCAGTACTTC
- | TRBD2 | TRBJ2-2 | TRBV5-5 | CASSQGLVAGELFF | TGTGCCAGCAGCCAGGGACTAGTGGCCGGGGAGCTGTTTTTT
- | - | TRBJ1-4 | TRBV28 | CASSSRRANEKLFF | TGTGCCAGCAGTTCAAGGCGGGCTAATGAAAAACTGTTTTTT
- | TRBD2 | TRBJ2-1 | TRBV7-2 | CASSLVGGSSYNEQFF | TGTGCCAGCAGCTTAGTCGGCGGGAGCTCCTACAATGAGCAGTTCTTC
- | - | TRBJ1-1 | TRBV25-1 | CASSEVGAGLGTEAFF | TGTGCCAGCAGTGAAGTGGGGGCAGGGCTTGGTACTGAAGCTTTCTTT
- | TRBD1 | TRBJ2-7 | TRBV5-1 | CASSLGDRMGEQYF | TGCGCCAGCAGCTTGGGGGACAGGATGGGTGAGCAGTACTTC
once | - | TRBJ2-7 | TRBV20-1 | CSAGEAYEQYF | TGCAGTGCAGGGGAGGCCTACGAGCAGTACTTC
- | TRBD2 | TRBJ2-3 | TRBV2 | CASSQETGGSSTDTQYF | TGTGCCAGCAGCCAAGAGACGGGAGGATCTAGCACAGATACGCAGTATTTT
once | TRBD1 | TRBJ2-2 | TRBV25-1 | CASRTGGTGELFF | TGTGCCAGCAGAACAGGGGGTACCGGGGAGCTGTTTTTT
few | TRBD1 | TRBJ1-2 | TRBV10-3 | CAIRSGTGDGYTF | TGTGCCATCAGATCCGGGACAGGGGATGGCTACACCTTC
- | TRBD1 | TRBJ1-4 | TRBV28 | CASTVRDRVNEKLFF | TGTGCCAGCACTGTCCGGGACAGAGTTAATGAAAAACTGTTTTTT